A single T cell receptor beta chain is shown here with its context. Methods used by the authors: Estimated nucleated cell counts came from reference gene primer amplification. The data were produced by immunoSEQ multiplex PCR, yet TCRdb's version contains in-frame clones alone and is incomplete. V, J and clone size derive from that table, while D and trimming were established from the DNA sequence. This sample has about 18,000 clones, with about 91% found just once. The sample comes from a study of blood T cell repertoires in COVID-19. Study-wide context: T cells, B-cell-depleted T cells, or PBMCs provided the cDNA or gDNA that served as material.

Trimming took 2 bases from V and 0 from J, leaving 11 bases between them. The CDR3 extends over 16 amino acids. Germline CDR1 reads SGHTA; CDR2 reads FQGNSA. This chain joins TRBV7-2 and TRBJ2-1; no clear D gene. Sequenced material: peripheral blood. The sequence was collected from a human donor in a cohort sampled during active COVID-19. The donor label of this sample is uncertain. CDR3: CASSLRVLSSYNEQFF. The CDR3 DNA sequence: TGTGCCAGCAGCTTACGGGTCTTAAGCTCCTACAATGAGCAGTTCTTC.